This T cell receptor (beta chain) was captured in a study of identifying expanded T cells in peripheral blood. During the collection period, no donor immune events like infections were recorded. A note on this clone: Antigen: not known.

The germline V gene has CDR1 LNHNV and CDR2 YYDKDF (reference sequence). The CDR3 covers 18 residues. Unmatched junction bases numbered 13, after V lost 2 bases and J lost 4 bases. Repertoires were generated with immunoSEQ multiplex PCR, while TCRdb's copy carries only in-frame clones and drops some. The data hold approximately 120,000 clones, with more than 75% observed a single time. Study results and caveats: Two-week clone count variance significantly increased as total template count grew. Over approximately two and four weeks, about 15 and 19 clones changed, versus around 1.1 between replicates.

The rearrangement uses TRBV15 and TRBJ1-5, with 8 bases identical to TRBD1. Sequencing was done on a sample of blood. The receptor was derived from a person aged 18 to 75 in good health. As DNA, the CDR3 is TGTGCCACCAGCAGATCCCACGGGGACAGGAGATCAAATCAGCCCCAGCATTTT. Translated: CATSRSHGDRRSNQPQHF.